Given below is one T cell receptor (beta chain) in context. The authors ran a second PCR of roughly 7 to 11 cycles using a sample-barcoded 5' primer and a J-beta primer mix. TCRdb re-called the 5' RACE reads through MiXCR, storing one row per CDR3 protein. The table lists fewer than 650,000 distinct CDR3 sequences, about 29% of them singletons. This sample stems from a study of blood T cells in healthy people across ages. The CDR3 is 14 amino acids. V lost 5 bases and J lost 4, with 12 bases in between. This same sample was also part of a study on T cells of mothers and their children. From that second work: Donation came from a few healthy Caucasian mothers together with their six children. When the second PCR was run, its M1S primer added sample barcodes and 2-4 random nucleotides.

The sequencing sample was made of blood. The chain is built from TRBV12-3 or TRBV12-4 and TRBJ2-4; D not certain. This clonotype was obtained from a boy aged 2 to 10 in good health. CDR3 sequence reads: CASSPREEKNIQYF. In DNA, the CDR3 is TGTGCCAGCAGTCCCCGAGAAGAAAAAAACATTCAGTACTTC.